Only a few counts were recorded for the clone carrying this T cell receptor beta chain. Its cognate antigen is unknown. The input was approximately 500 ng total RNA; TCR beta cDNA was made from it with a constant-region primer. The TCR beta library was amplified through three nested multiplex PCR rounds in a modified ARM-PCR procedure. Primers for the first two PCR rounds were TRBV1-TRBV30 forward primers and a C-beta reverse primer (around 10 cycles per round). TCRdb reprocessed the multiplex PCR reads with MiXCR, giving one entry per CDR3 protein. The table includes 180,000 or so distinct CDR3 sequences, over 45% detected once. This entry belongs to a study of tumor-infiltrating lymphocytes in primary liver carcinoma. Across the whole study: Men and women, 30 to 69 years of age, made up the patients.

The source of the blood RNA was unsorted whole blood, and germline DNA was extracted as well. Enrolled patients were chronically infected with HBV and treatment-naive. It was before surgery that around 4.3 milliliters of peripheral blood were collected. Looked up from germline, CDR1 is SGHVS and CDR2 is FQNEAQ. V dropped 5 bases and J dropped 0 bases, with 23 bases sitting between them. This CDR3 region has 18 residues. Study results and caveats: Tumor-adjacent and tumor-blood pairs shared a smaller degree of overlap than tumor region pairs.

Sequenced: peripheral blood. The V and J genes are TRBV7-8 and TRBJ2-7, with a possible D match to TRBD2 (6 bases). This TCR was recovered from a man aged 35 to 55 with primary liver carcinoma and hepatitis B virus infection. The CDR3 loop reads CASSPSIGVQRVSYEQYF. The CDR3 DNA follows: TGTGCCAGCAGCCCCAGTATTGGGGTCCAGCGGGTCTCCTACGAGCAGTACTTC.